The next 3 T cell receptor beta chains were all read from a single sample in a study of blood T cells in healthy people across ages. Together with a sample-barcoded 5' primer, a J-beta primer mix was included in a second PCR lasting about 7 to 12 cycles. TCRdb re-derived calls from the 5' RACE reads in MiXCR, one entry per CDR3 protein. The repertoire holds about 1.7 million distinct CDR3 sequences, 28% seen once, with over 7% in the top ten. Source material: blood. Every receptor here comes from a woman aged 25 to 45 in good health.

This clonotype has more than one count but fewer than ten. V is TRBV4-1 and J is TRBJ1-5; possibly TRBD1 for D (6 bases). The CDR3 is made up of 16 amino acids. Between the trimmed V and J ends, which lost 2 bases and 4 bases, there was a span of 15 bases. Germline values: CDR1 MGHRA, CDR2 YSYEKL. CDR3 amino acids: CASSQQQGLFNQPQHF. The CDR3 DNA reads TGCGCCAGCAGCCAACAACAGGGACTGTTTAATCAGCCCCAGCATTTT.

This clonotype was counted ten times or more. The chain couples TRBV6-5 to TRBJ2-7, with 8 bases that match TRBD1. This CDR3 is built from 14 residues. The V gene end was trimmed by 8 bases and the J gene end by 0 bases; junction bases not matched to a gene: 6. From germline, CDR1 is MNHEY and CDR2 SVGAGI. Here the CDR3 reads CASGDRGSSYEQYF. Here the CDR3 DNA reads TGTGCCAGCGGTGACAGGGGCAGCTCCTACGAGCAGTACTTC.

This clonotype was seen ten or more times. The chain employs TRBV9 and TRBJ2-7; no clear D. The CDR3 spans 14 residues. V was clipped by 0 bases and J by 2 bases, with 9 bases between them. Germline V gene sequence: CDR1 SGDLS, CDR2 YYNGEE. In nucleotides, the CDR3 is TGTGCCAGCAGCGTAGAGGTTACCCCCTACGAGCAGTACTTC. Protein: CASSVEVTPYEQYF.